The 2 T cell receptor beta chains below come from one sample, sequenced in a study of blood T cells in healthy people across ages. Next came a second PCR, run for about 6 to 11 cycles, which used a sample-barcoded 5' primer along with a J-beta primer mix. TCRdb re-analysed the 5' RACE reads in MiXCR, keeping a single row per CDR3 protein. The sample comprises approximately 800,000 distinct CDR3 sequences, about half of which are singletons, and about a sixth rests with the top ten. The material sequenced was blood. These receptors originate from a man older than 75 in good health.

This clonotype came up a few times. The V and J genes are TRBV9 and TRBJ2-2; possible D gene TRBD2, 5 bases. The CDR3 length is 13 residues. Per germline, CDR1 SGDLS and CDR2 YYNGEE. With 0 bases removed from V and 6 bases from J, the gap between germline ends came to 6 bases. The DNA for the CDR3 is TGTGCCAGCAGCGTAGCGAGGGCCGGGGAGCTGTTTTTT. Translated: CASSVARAGELFF. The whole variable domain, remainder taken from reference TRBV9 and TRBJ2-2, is DSGVTQTPKHLITATGQRVTLRCSPRSGDLSVYWYQQSLDQGLQFLIQYYNGEERAKGNILERFSAQQFPDLHSELNLSSLELGDSALYFCASSVARAGELFFGEGSRLTVL.

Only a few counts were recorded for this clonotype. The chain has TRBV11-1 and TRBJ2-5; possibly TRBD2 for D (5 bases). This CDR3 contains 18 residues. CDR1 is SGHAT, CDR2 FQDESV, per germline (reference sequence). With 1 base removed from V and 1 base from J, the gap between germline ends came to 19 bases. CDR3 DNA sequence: TGTGCCAGCAGCTTAGGCCTACCGGGGAGTGGGTTCCAAGAGACCCAGTACTTC. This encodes CASSLGLPGSGFQETQYF. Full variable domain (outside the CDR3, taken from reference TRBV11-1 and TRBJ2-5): EAEVAQSPRYKITEKSQAVAFWCDPISGHATLYWYRQILGQGPELLVQFQDESVVDDSQLPKDRFSAERLKGVDSTLKIQPAELGDSAMYLCASSLGLPGSGFQETQYFGPGTRLLVL.